These 19 T cell receptor beta chains were sequenced from one sample in a study of monozygotic twins with inflammatory bowel disease. TCRdb re-called the 5' RACE reads and gives one entry per CDR3 protein, without DNA. The sample holds over 200,000 distinct CDR3 sequences. The source material was blood. Every receptor here comes from a human donor with ulcerative colitis or Crohn's disease, or a healthy co-twin of an affected twin (not recorded which).

The gene calls are TRBV3-1 and TRBJ2-2; absent DNA, TCRdb's TRBD1 call cannot be checked. The CDR3 sequence is 14 residues long. Germline values: CDR1 LGHDT, CDR2 YNNKEL (reference sequence). The CDR3 here is CASSQLGGPGELFF.

The V call is TRBV10-3, the J call TRBJ2-5. CDR3 length: 14 amino acids. Germline V gene sequence: CDR1 ENHRY, CDR2 SYGVKD. The CDR3 here is CAISESGVRETQYF.

V is TRBV5-1 and J is TRBJ2-2; TCRdb indicates TRBD1, and absent DNA this call remains unverified. Germline CDR1 and CDR2: SGHRS and YFSETQ. This CDR3 has 15 amino acids. CDR3 sequence: CASSQGRGWTGELFF.

The chain carries TRBV29-1 and TRBJ1-1. The germline V gene has CDR1 SQVTM and CDR2 ANQGSEA. This CDR3 has 13 residues. The CDR3 reads CSVSFDLNTEAFF.

The CDR3 is CASRPGGYTGELFF. The chain uses TRBV27 and TRBJ2-2; as DNA is missing, the TRBD1 call by TCRdb cannot be tested. Germline-derived CDR1 and CDR2 are MNHEY and SMNVEV (reference sequence). The CDR3 contains 14 residues.

The chain employs TRBV7-9 and TRBJ2-1. Germline V CDR1 and CDR2: SEHNR, FQNEAQ (reference sequence). The CDR3 totals 15 residues. The CDR3 protein is CASSSPAGLRDEQFF. Looking up the rest from reference TRBV7-9 and TRBJ2-1 gives the full variable domain: DTGVSQNPRHKITKRGQNVTFRCDPISEHNRLYWYRQTLGQGPEFLTYFQNEAQLEKSRLLSDRFSAERPKGSFSTLEIQRTEQGDSAMYLCASSSPAGLRDEQFFGPGTRLTVL.

V usage is TRBV5-6 and J usage is TRBJ1-2; TCRdb's D gene call, TRBD1, goes unchecked for lack of DNA. The CDR3 totals 15 residues. Germline-derived CDR1 and CDR2 are SGHDT and YYEEEE. The CDR3 sequence is CASRISGAGGYGYTF.

The chain has TRBV20-1 and TRBJ1-5; absent DNA, TCRdb's TRBD1 call cannot be checked. The V gene's germline CDR1 is DFQATT and CDR2 SNEGSKA (reference sequence). This CDR3 contains 15 residues. The CDR3 here is CSATTGGSNYQPQHF.

The chain recombines TRBV5-1 with TRBJ1-1; as DNA is missing, the TRBD1 call by TCRdb cannot be tested. This CDR3 region has 15 residues. CDR1 SGHRS and CDR2 YFSETQ come from the germline V gene. This CDR3 is CASSLAAGGLTEAFF.

V and J are TRBV5-5 and TRBJ1-2; no DNA is available, so the TRBD1 call from TCRdb remains unchecked. Germline values: CDR1 SGHKS, CDR2 YYEKEE (reference sequence). The CDR3 totals 14 residues. CDR3 loop: CASSPVDRDSRYTF.

This sequence joins TRBV18 and TRBJ2-7; TCRdb's D call of TRBD1 is untestable without DNA. CDR1 and CDR2 (germline): KGHSH, LQKENI. The CDR3 spans 13 residues. CDR3 sequence: CASSPRVGDEQYF.

CDR3 in amino acids: CASSPTRSTDTQYF. V is TRBV5-1 and J is TRBJ2-3. This CDR3 comprises 14 residues. Germline V gene data show CDR1 as SGHRS and CDR2 as YFSETQ.

The chain is built from TRBV11-2 and TRBJ2-3; TCRdb reports TRBD1, a call that lacks DNA to check it against. The CDR3 contains 18 residues. Germline CDR1 reads SGHAT; CDR2 reads FQNNGV. The CDR3 loop reads CASSLWVAGSSSTDTQYF.

J is TRBJ2-3 and V is TRBV20-1; TCRdb calls TRBD1, which cannot be checked without DNA. CDR3 size: 15 residues. CDR1 is DFQATT and CDR2 is SNEGSKA in the germline V gene (reference sequence). The CDR3 reads CSARGFRESPDTQYF.

V gene TRBV18 combines with J gene TRBJ1-5; lacking DNA, the TRBD1 call made by TCRdb goes unchecked. This CDR3 has 14 amino acids. Germline CDR1 is KGHSH and CDR2 is LQKENI. The CDR3 loop reads CASSGQGAYQPQHF.

The genes are TRBV5-1 and TRBJ2-2; there is no DNA to check the TCRdb D call of TRBD1. Per germline, CDR1 SGHRS and CDR2 YFSETQ. The length of the CDR3 is 17 residues. CDR3 residues: CASSQLPRTGNTGELFF.

The gene calls are TRBV5-1 and TRBJ2-3; TCRdb picks TRBD1, but there is no DNA to check that call. This CDR3 comprises 14 residues. Looked up from germline, CDR1 is SGHRS and CDR2 is YFSETQ. Here the CDR3 reads CASSAGQGADTQYF.

The chain employs TRBV20-1 and TRBJ2-3. There are 13 residues in the CDR3. Germline CDR1 reads DFQATT; CDR2 reads SNEGSKA (reference sequence). The CDR3 protein is CSARDEGTDTQYF.

The V call is TRBV20-1, the J call TRBJ2-1; no DNA is available, so the TRBD2 call from TCRdb remains unchecked. There are 14 residues in the CDR3. Germline-derived CDR1 and CDR2 are DFQATT and SNEGSKA (reference sequence). The CDR3 sequence is CSARPTNFADEQFF.